This paragraph reports one T cell receptor beta chain. Its antigen is still unknown. This sample was included in a study of cytomegalovirus exposure and HLA in healthy donors. Regarding the study as a whole: A likely sequencing artifact accounted for one observed cluster of highly shared sequence variants.

The PCR was carried out with 60 Vbeta primers and 13 Jbeta primers. Profiled with immunoSEQ multiplex PCR; TCRdb holds only in-frame clones, not every one. The profile shows about 120,000 clones, more than 9% of them singletons. The receptor comes from a woman between 18 and 29 years old in good health and CMV-seropositive. Sample: PBMCs.

The CDR3 is CASSVQSGASGYNEQFF. In DNA, the CDR3 is TGTGCCAGCAGCGTGCAGAGTGGGGCTAGCGGGTACAATGAGCAGTTCTTC. The chain combines TRBV9 with TRBJ2-1, with 8 positions matching TRBD2. Germline V gene sequence: CDR1 SGDLS, CDR2 YYNGEE. This CDR3 has 17 amino acids. With V trimmed by 2 bases and J by 4 bases, 11 bases remained unmatched.